This record covers a single T cell receptor (beta chain). Its antigen is not identified. This record belongs to a study of T cell responses to AZD1222 COVID-19 vaccine. V lost 3 bases, J lost 2 bases, and 19 bases lay in between. The germline V gene encodes CDR1 SEHNR and CDR2 FQNEAQ (reference sequence). CDR3 length equals 17 residues. Repertoires were generated with immunoSEQ multiplex PCR, while TCRdb's copy carries only in-frame clones and drops some. The sample has approximately 69,000 clones, less than 90% seen once. Study-level points and caveats: Donor demographics were predominantly white British with a female majority; clonal diversity may be underestimated. Two AZD1222 administrations were followed by greater Spike-specific TCR breadth and depth. Seropositive status at baseline applied to only five or six AZD1222 recipients. Unmutated regions of variants are reportedly targeted by nearly half of spike-specific TCRs.

The sample here was peripheral blood, taken 28 days after the second AZD1222 dose. The TCR comes from an adult who received the AZD1222 COVID-19 vaccine. This rearrangement joins TRBV7-9 to TRBJ1-1; a possible D gene is TRBD1 (5 bases). In DNA, the CDR3 is TGTGCCAGCAGCTTGATCCCATTGGGGGTGGGAAACACTGAAGCTTTCTTT. Translation: CASSLIPLGVGNTEAFF.